These T cell receptor beta chains were read from a single sample in a study of blood T cells in healthy people across ages. MiXCR, applied by TCRdb to the 5' RACE reads, yields one record per CDR3 protein. The data hold about 1.4 million distinct CDR3 sequences, with approximately 59% observed a single time. The material sequenced was blood. Receptors were obtained from a man between 18 and 29 years old in good health. Both conserved end residues are part of each CDR3. A D gene is named only where the DNA matches it firmly. Rows may omit the clone size; those that give it use once, few, many or a size class.

V: TRBV7-2
D: .
J: TRBJ2-3
size: .
CDR3: CASSLVTSLTDTQYF
DNA: TGTGCCAGCAGCTTAGTTACAAGTCTGACAGATACGCAGTATTTT

V: TRBV5-1
D: .
J: TRBJ2-1
size: .
CDR3: CASSLGGPSSYNEQFF
DNA: TGCGCCAGCAGCTTGGGGGGGCCGAGCTCCTACAATGAGCAGTTCTTC

V: TRBV7-8
D: TRBD1
J: TRBJ1-4
size: .
CDR3: CASSPVVRGDEKLFF
DNA: TGTGCCAGCAGCCCGGTGGTCAGGGGGGATGAAAAACTGTTTTTT

V: TRBV29-1
D: .
J: TRBJ2-2
size: .
CDR3: CSVEFLDTDTGELFF
DNA: TGCAGCGTCGAGTTCCTCGATACCGACACCGGGGAGCTGTTTTTT

V: TRBV3-1
D: .
J: TRBJ1-2
size: .
CDR3: CASSQEAKGNSGYTF
DNA: TGTGCCAGCAGCCAAGAGGCAAAGGGGAACTCTGGCTACACCTTC

V: TRBV7-8
D: .
J: TRBJ1-1
size: .
CDR3: CASSLPGDTEAFF
DNA: TGTGCCAGCAGCCTCCCAGGGGACACTGAAGCTTTCTTT

V: TRBV9
D: TRBD2
J: TRBJ2-3
size: .
CDR3: CASSEGTSPTDTQYF
DNA: TGTGCCAGCAGCGAGGGGACTAGCCCTACAGATACGCAGTATTTT

V: TRBV6-6
D: .
J: TRBJ2-5
size: few
CDR3: CASGLAETQYF
DNA: TGTGCTAGTGGTCTTGCGGAGACCCAGTACTTC

V: TRBV14
D: .
J: TRBJ1-2
size: few
CDR3: CASSQVTNYGYTF
DNA: TGTGCCAGCAGCCAAGTAACAAACTATGGCTACACCTTC

V: TRBV19
D: .
J: TRBJ1-2
size: .
CDR3: CASSFPQGSDYGYTF
DNA: TGTGCCAGTAGTTTCCCCCAGGGGTCGGACTATGGCTACACCTTC

V: TRBV4-3
D: TRBD1
J: TRBJ2-7
size: .
CDR3: CASSQIGTGNNEQYF
DNA: TGCGCCAGCAGCCAGATCGGGACAGGGAACAACGAGCAGTACTTC

V: TRBV27
D: TRBD1
J: TRBJ2-7
size: once
CDR3: CASSSGQGPFYEQYF
DNA: TGTGCCAGCAGTTCCGGACAGGGACCTTTCTACGAGCAGTACTTC

V: TRBV9
D: .
J: TRBJ1-1
size: .
CDR3: CASSASNEAFF
DNA: TGTGCCAGCAGCGCCTCTAATGAAGCTTTCTTT

V: TRBV6-5
D: .
J: TRBJ2-7
size: .
CDR3: CASSYSVGGGEQYF
DNA: TGTGCCAGCAGTTACTCGGTAGGAGGGGGCGAGCAGTACTTC

V: TRBV6-6
D: .
J: TRBJ1-2
size: once
CDR3: CASSYGWVGYTF
DNA: TGTGCCAGCAGTTACGGCTGGGTTGGCTACACCTTC